The entry below describes one TCR beta chain. The antigen is unknown. The CDR3 runs to 17 residues. Germline V gives CDR1 SGHNT, CDR2 YENEEA. V lost 4 bases and J 5 bases, leaving 22 bases between the germline ends. The data originate from a study of a mutant IDH1 vaccine in newly diagnosed glioma. As for the study in general: Every participant had undergone radiotherapy, temozolomide, or both before, and most underwent both.

Clones were sequenced by immunoSEQ multiplex PCR, and TCRdb holds only the in-frame ones, with some missing. This sample has about 36,000 clones, with 80% found just once. Indicated time point: week 11, during vaccination. It was 300 ug of mutant IDH1 20-mer peptide that made up each vaccine dose, given with topical imiquimod. Sequences were derived from peripheral blood mononuclear cells (PBMCs), sampled from a glioma patient whose treatment included an IDH1 peptide vaccine. The TCR sequence derives from a woman in her twenties or thirties with glioma. Some clones in this sample may be carry-over from other donors' samples. The chain has TRBV11-3 and TRBJ2-3; a weak D match, TRBD2 (6 bases). Here the CDR3 DNA reads TGTGCCAGCAGCTCCCGCGGGGCGGGTAGGGGAATAGATACGCAGTATTTT. Amino acids: CASSSRGAGRGIDTQYF.